One sample yielded the 27 T cell receptor beta chains listed below, sequenced in a study of blood T cell repertoires in COVID-19. TCRdb keeps only in-frame clones here, not all; method: immunoSEQ multiplex PCR. The sample lists around 84,000 clones; about 85% were seen once. Sequencing was performed on peripheral blood. The receptors were sampled from an older man with active or convalescent COVID-19.

The V and J genes are TRBV19 and TRBJ2-7; D is perhaps TRBD1 (6 bases). Germline V gives CDR1 LNHDA, CDR2 SQIVND (reference sequence). The CDR3 is 15 amino acids. The V end lost 3 bases, the J end lost 2 bases, and 14 bases lay between the germline ends. CDR3 nucleotides: TGTGCCAGTAGTATCGAACAGGGCCTCGCCTACGAGCAGTACGTC. Translated: CASSIEQGLAYEQYV.

The chain employs TRBV28 and TRBJ2-2, with D possibly being TRBD1 (6 bases). V lost 2 bases and J lost 5, with 12 bases in between. CDR1 and CDR2 from the germline V gene are MDHEN and SYDVKM. The CDR3 has 15 residues. This CDR3 reads CASSLEGVRTGELFF. The CDR3, as DNA: TGTGCCAGCAGTTTAGAGGGGGTCAGGACCGGGGAGCTGTTTTTT.

This chain connects TRBV9 to TRBJ2-6; 10 bases line up with TRBD1. Germline V lookup: CDR1 SGDLS, CDR2 YYNGEE. V trimming: 4 bases; J trimming: 0 bases; junction bases outside the gene matches: 16. The CDR3 has 21 residues. The CDR3 here is CASSPRGVGDRGRSGANVLTF. CDR3 coding DNA: TGTGCCAGCAGCCCGAGAGGGGTAGGGGACAGGGGCCGCTCTGGGGCCAACGTCCTGACTTTC.

The chain is built from TRBV11-2 and TRBJ1-4; D perhaps matches TRBD1 (5 bases). Between the trimmed V and J ends, which lost 0 bases and 6 bases, there was a span of 14 bases. CDR3 length: 16 residues. Germline-derived CDR1 and CDR2 are SGHAT and FQNNGV. CDR3: CASSLDLGRADEKLFF. The CDR3 coding sequence is TGTGCCAGCAGCTTAGATCTGGGCAGGGCGGATGAAAAACTGTTTTTT.

The rearrangement joins TRBV27 to TRBJ1-4, with D hard to call. Trimming cost V 4 bases and J 8 bases, with 14 bases left between them. This CDR3 spans 14 amino acids. Germline CDR1 reads MNHEY; CDR2 reads SMNVEV (reference sequence). This CDR3 reads CASSSGLTGEKLFF. For the CDR3, the DNA is TGTGCCAGCAGTTCAGGACTGACCGGGGAAAAACTGTTTTTT. The variable domain in full, with the rest retrieved from reference TRBV27 and TRBJ1-4, is EAQVTQNPRYLITVTGKKLTVTCSQNMNHEYMSWYRQDPGLGLRQIYYSMNVEVTDKGDVPEGYKVSRKEKRNFPLILESPSPNQTSLYFCASSSGLTGEKLFFGSGTQLSVL.

The chain links TRBV7-6 to TRBJ2-5; 8 nucleotides line up with TRBD2. The CDR3 loop spans 15 amino acids. CDR1 is SGHVS, CDR2 FNYEAQ, per germline. With 2 bases clipped from V and 9 bases from J, the junction kept 11 bases outside the gene matches. In DNA, the CDR3 is TGTGCCAGCAGCTTAACTAGCGGAGCAAGTAAGCCCCAGTACTTC. Translating gives CASSLTSGASKPQYF.

This chain joins TRBV24-1 and TRBJ2-5; perhaps TRBD1 as D (5 bases). The CDR3 covers 15 residues. The V gene lost 4 bases and the J gene lost 1 base, with 12 bases spanning the gap. Germline values: CDR1 KGHDR, CDR2 SFDVKD. This CDR3 reads CATSDPRAAQETQYF. Here the CDR3 DNA reads TGTGCCACCAGTGACCCCAGGGCTGCCCAAGAGACCCAGTACTTC.

The CDR3 region is CASSEDSGPGSEQYV. CDR3 nucleotides: TGTGCCAGCAGTGAAGACTCTGGGCCCGGAAGTGAGCAGTACGTC. This sequence joins TRBV6-1 and TRBJ2-7; no clear D gene. In germline, CDR1 is MNHNS, CDR2 SASEGT. The CDR3 length is 15 residues. V gave up 1 base and J gave up 7 bases, with 17 bases separating them.

The chain is built from TRBV27 and TRBJ1-2; D possibly corresponds to TRBD1 (5 bases). The V gene's germline CDR1 is MNHEY and CDR2 SMNVEV (reference sequence). There are 14 residues in the CDR3. Deletions cut 2 bases from V and 1 base from J, with 8 bases between. This CDR3 reads CASSLLGDNYGYTF. Written as DNA, the CDR3 is TGTGCCAGCAGTTTACTAGGGGATAACTATGGCTACACCTTC.

This rearrangement joins TRBV29-1 to TRBJ2-2; 8 nucleotides line up with TRBD1. Germline V gives CDR1 SQVTM, CDR2 ANQGSEA. The CDR3 is 14 residues long. V dropped 7 bases and J dropped 4; count of bases not matched to a gene: 8. DNA of the CDR3: TGCAGCGCAACAGGGGGTCATGTCACCGGGGAGCTGTTTTTT. This sequence encodes CSATGGHVTGELFF.

This chain joins TRBV11-2 and TRBJ2-3, with 8 bases that match TRBD2. V was clipped by 5 bases and J by 4 bases; unmatched bases: 8. The germline CDR1 and CDR2 sequences are SGHAT and FQNNGV. The CDR3 has 15 amino acids. CDR3 DNA sequence: TGTGCCAGCAGCCGGACCGGGACTAGGGCAGATACGCAGTATTTT. Translating gives CASSRTGTRADTQYF.

The chain is built from TRBV11-2 and TRBJ2-3, with 8 nucleotides matching TRBD2. Germline V CDR1 and CDR2: SGHAT, FQNNGV. CDR3 length: 14 residues. V was pared by 5 bases and J by 7 bases, with 8 bases of the junction left unmatched. The CDR3 spells CASSPSSGGNTQYF. The CDR3 DNA is TGTGCCAGCAGCCCATCCAGCGGGGGAAATACGCAGTATTTT.

The chain is built from TRBV5-4 and TRBJ2-5, with 9 positions matching TRBD1. This CDR3 comprises 14 residues. Trimming cost V 3 bases and J 3 bases; bases outside gene matches: 3. The germline V gene has CDR1 SGHNT and CDR2 YYREEE (reference sequence). The CDR3: CASSWDRVEETQYF. The CDR3 DNA follows: TGTGCCAGCAGCTGGGACAGGGTCGAAGAGACCCAGTACTTC. Variable domain in full (rest from reference TRBV5-4 and TRBJ2-5): ETGVTQSPTHLIKTRGQQVTLRCSSQSGHNTVSWYQQALGQGPQFIFQYYREEENGRGNFPPRFSGLQFPNYSSELNVNALELDDSALYLCASSWDRVEETQYFGPGTRLLVL.

This chain uses TRBV30 with TRBJ1-2; perhaps TRBD1 as D (5 bases). Germline CDR1 reads GTSNPN; CDR2 reads SVGIG (reference sequence). This CDR3 has 13 residues. V lost 2 bases, J lost 3 bases, and 10 bases lay in between. This chain's CDR3 is CAWSSGTYYGYTF. The CDR3 DNA follows: TGTGCCTGGAGTTCTGGGACTTACTATGGCTACACCTTC.

The rearrangement links TRBV25-1 to TRBJ2-2; 9 bases are a match to TRBD1. Trimming at V came to 3 bases and at J to 4 bases, leaving 6 bases not matched to a gene. Germline CDR1 is MGHDK and CDR2 is SYGVNS. There are 16 residues in the CDR3. CDR3 amino acids: CASSDGQGSSTGELFF. DNA of the CDR3: TGTGCCAGCAGTGACGGACAGGGGTCGTCCACCGGGGAGCTGTTTTTT.

This rearrangement joins TRBV11-2 to TRBJ2-7, with 8 bases fitting TRBD1. The CDR3 runs to 14 residues. Germline assignment: CDR1 SGHAT and CDR2 FQNNGV. The V gene end was trimmed by 5 bases and the J gene end by 6 bases; junction bases not matched to a gene: 9. The CDR3: CASSRWTGPREQYV. DNA of the CDR3: TGTGCCAGCAGCCGCTGGACAGGGCCACGCGAGCAGTACGTC.

The J gene is TRBJ2-1, the V gene TRBV3-1 (or the pseudogene TRBV3-2); weak D call: TRBD2 (5 bases). The V gene lost 0 bases and the J gene lost 15 bases, with 18 bases spanning the gap. Germline-derived CDR1 and CDR2 are LGHDT and YNNKEL (reference sequence). The CDR3 is made up of 14 amino acids. The CDR3 DNA sequence: TGTGCCAGCAGCCAAGATGGAGGAAGTGTTTCGTCGTTCTTC. Translated, it gives CASSQDGGSVSSFF.

The chain links TRBV3-1 (or the pseudogene TRBV3-2) to TRBJ1-1, with 10 bases matching TRBD1. Germline CDR1 is LGHDT and CDR2 is YNNKEL (reference sequence). The CDR3 sequence is 16 residues long. The ends lost 6 bases at V and 0 bases at J; junction bases unmatched: 7. The CDR3: CASRGTGTGVNTEAFF. The CDR3 DNA sequence: TGTGCCAGCAGGGGAACCGGGACAGGGGTGAACACTGAAGCTTTCTTT.

The count of this clone is one. The V call is TRBV5-8, the J call TRBJ1-5, with a possible D match to TRBD1 (6 bases). Per the germline V gene, CDR1 is SGHTS and CDR2 is YDEGEE. The CDR3 is 14 amino acids. Between the trimmed V and J ends, which lost 4 bases and 1 base, there was a span of 9 bases. The CDR3 loop reads CASSNRVSNQPQHF. In nucleotides, the CDR3 is TGTGCCAGCAGCAACAGGGTGAGCAATCAGCCCCAGCATTTT.

This rearrangement joins TRBV28 to TRBJ1-2, with no clear D. With 2 bases removed from V and 2 bases from J, the gap between germline ends came to 9 bases. The CDR3 length is 14 residues. Germline lookup yields CDR1 MDHEN and CDR2 SYDVKM. The DNA of the CDR3 is TGTGCCAGCAGTTTACCCCTCGTGAACTATGGCTACACCTTC. This sequence encodes CASSLPLVNYGYTF.

This chain uses TRBV11-1 with TRBJ2-1, with 10 bases identical to TRBD1. CDR1 and CDR2 (germline): SGHAT, FQDESV (reference sequence). The CDR3 extends over 14 amino acids. V gave up 4 bases and J gave up 9 bases; unmatched junction bases: 6. CDR3 sequence: CASSYPGQGTEQFF. The CDR3 DNA follows: TGTGCCAGCAGCTATCCGGGACAGGGGACTGAGCAGTTCTTC.

This rearrangement joins TRBV3-1 (or the pseudogene TRBV3-2) to TRBJ2-1; 7 bases are shared with TRBD1. V lost 0 bases to trimming and J lost 2 bases; unmatched junction nucleotides: 4. CDR3 size: 16 residues. From germline, CDR1 is LGHDT and CDR2 YNNKEL (reference sequence). CDR3 protein: CASSQDRGIPYNEQFF. The CDR3 nucleotides are TGTGCCAGCAGCCAAGACAGGGGGATTCCCTACAATGAGCAGTTCTTC.

The V call is TRBV5-8, the J call TRBJ1-2, with TRBD1 as a possible D gene (6 bases). The CDR3 is 15 amino acids. Germline CDR1 and CDR2: SGHTS and YDEGEE. The V end lost 4 bases, the J end lost 3 bases, and 16 bases lay between the germline ends. CDR3 sequence: CASSPGPGVDYGYTF. The CDR3, as DNA: TGTGCCAGCAGCCCCGGGCCAGGGGTCGACTATGGCTACACCTTC.

The V and J genes are TRBV19 and TRBJ1-6; a possible D gene is TRBD1 (5 bases). Germline loops: CDR1 LNHDA, CDR2 SQIVND (reference sequence). This CDR3 has 13 amino acids. Trimming took off 3 bases at V and 10 bases at J, with 10 bases between the two ends. In DNA form, the CDR3 reads TGTGCCAGTAGTATCAGGGCGGGGTCACCCCTCCACTTT. Translating it yields CASSIRAGSPLHF. Together with reference TRBV19 and TRBJ1-6, the CDR3 gives the full variable domain: DGGITQSPKYLFRKEGQNVTLSCEQNLNHDAMYWYRQDPGQGLRLIYYSQIVNDFQKGDIAEGYSVSREKKESFPLTVTSAQKNPTAFYLCASSIRAGSPLHFGNGTRLTVT.

This chain links TRBV28 with TRBJ1-4; D perhaps matches TRBD1 (5 bases). V lost 5 bases, J lost 0 bases, and 7 bases lay in between. Germline-derived CDR1 and CDR2 are MDHEN and SYDVKM. The CDR3 is 14 amino acids. The CDR3 sequence is CASSKQATNEKLFF. In DNA form, the CDR3 reads TGTGCCAGCAGTAAACAGGCAACTAATGAAAAACTGTTTTTT.

The chain carries TRBV10-2 and TRBJ1-3, with D possibly being TRBD1 (5 bases). Germline loops: CDR1 WSHSY, CDR2 SAAADI. This CDR3 has 16 residues. V was cut by 1 base and J by 0 bases, with 10 bases left in between. This CDR3 reads CASSEFDRSSGNTIYF. In nucleotides, the CDR3 is TGCGCCAGCAGTGAGTTTGACAGAAGCTCTGGAAACACCATATATTTT.

V and J are TRBV5-4 and TRBJ2-3; TRBD1 aligns across 10 bases. The V segment lost 4 bases and the J segment 3 bases; nucleotides outside the gene matches: 5. The length of the CDR3 is 15 residues. Germline values: CDR1 SGHNT, CDR2 YYREEE (reference sequence). CDR3 region: CASSTGQGETDTQYF. CDR3 sequence (DNA): TGTGCCAGCAGCACTGGACAGGGGGAAACAGATACGCAGTATTTT.